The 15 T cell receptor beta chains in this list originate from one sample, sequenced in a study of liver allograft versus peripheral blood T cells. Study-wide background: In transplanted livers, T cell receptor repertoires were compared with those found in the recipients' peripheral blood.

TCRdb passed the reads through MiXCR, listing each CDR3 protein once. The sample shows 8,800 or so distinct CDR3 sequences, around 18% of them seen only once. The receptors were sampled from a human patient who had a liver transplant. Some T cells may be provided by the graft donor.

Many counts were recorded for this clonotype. The CDR3 is CASSRDRGQNEQFF. DNA of the CDR3: TGTGCCAGCAGCAGGGACAGGGGGCAAAATGAGCAGTTCTTC. The J gene is TRBJ2-1, the V gene TRBV6-5, with TRBD1 matching 12 bases. The CDR3 is 14 amino acids. Germline V gene lookup returns CDR1 MNHEY and CDR2 SVGAGI. Trimming cost V 6 bases and J 7 bases; bases outside gene matches: 4.

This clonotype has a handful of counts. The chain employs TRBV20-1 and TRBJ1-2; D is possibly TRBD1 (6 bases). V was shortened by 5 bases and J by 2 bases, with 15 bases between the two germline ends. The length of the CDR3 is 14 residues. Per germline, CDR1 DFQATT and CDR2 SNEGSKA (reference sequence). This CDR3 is CSAGATGMNYGYTF. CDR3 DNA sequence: TGCAGTGCTGGTGCCACAGGGATGAACTATGGCTACACCTTC.

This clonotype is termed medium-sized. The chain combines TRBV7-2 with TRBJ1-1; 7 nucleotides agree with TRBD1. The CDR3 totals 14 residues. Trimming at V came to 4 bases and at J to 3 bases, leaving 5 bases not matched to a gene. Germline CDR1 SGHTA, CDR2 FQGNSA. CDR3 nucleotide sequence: TGTGCCAGCAGCTCGGGGGGACAGTACACTGAAGCTTTCTTT. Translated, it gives CASSSGGQYTEAFF.

CDR3 nucleotides: TGCAGTGCACCTGACAGGGCGAATGGAAACACCATATATTTT. This codes for CSAPDRANGNTIYF. The chain employs TRBV20-1 and TRBJ1-3, with 7 bases lining up with TRBD1. J gave up 3 bases and V 6 bases, and 8 bases lay outside the gene matches. The germline gives CDR1 DFQATT, CDR2 SNEGSKA (reference sequence). The length of the CDR3 is 14 residues.

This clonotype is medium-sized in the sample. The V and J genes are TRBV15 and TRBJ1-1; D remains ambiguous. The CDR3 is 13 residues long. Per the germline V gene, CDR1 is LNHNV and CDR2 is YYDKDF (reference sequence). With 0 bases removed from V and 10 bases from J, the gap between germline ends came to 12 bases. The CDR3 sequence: CATSRDGWTVAFF. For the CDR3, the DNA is TGTGCCACCAGCAGAGATGGATGGACCGTAGCTTTCTTT.

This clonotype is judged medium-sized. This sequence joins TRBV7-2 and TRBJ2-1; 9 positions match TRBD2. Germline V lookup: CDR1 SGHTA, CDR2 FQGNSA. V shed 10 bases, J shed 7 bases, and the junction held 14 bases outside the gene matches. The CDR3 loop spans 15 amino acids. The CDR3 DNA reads TGTGCCACCCAACAGGGAGGCCTAGCGGGGAATGAGCAGTTCTTC. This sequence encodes CATQQGGLAGNEQFF.

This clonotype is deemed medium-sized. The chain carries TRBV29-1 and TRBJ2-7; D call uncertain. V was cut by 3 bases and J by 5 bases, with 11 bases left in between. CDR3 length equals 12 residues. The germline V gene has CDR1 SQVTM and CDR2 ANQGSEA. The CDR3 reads CSVDNGRDEQYF. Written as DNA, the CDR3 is TGCAGCGTTGACAACGGAAGGGACGAGCAGTACTTC.

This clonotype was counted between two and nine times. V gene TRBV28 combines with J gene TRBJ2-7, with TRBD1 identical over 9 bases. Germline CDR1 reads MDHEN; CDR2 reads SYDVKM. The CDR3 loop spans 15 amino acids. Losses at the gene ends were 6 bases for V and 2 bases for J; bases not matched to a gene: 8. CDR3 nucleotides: TGTGCCAGCAGACCAACAGGGGGCTATCCCTACGAGCAGTACTTC. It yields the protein CASRPTGGYPYEQYF.

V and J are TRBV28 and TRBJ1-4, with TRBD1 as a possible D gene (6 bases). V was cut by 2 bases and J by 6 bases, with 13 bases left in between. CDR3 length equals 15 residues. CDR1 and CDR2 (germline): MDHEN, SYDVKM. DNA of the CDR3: TGTGCCAGCAGTTTAATTCAGGGGCGATATGAAAAACTGTTTTTT. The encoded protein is CASSLIQGRYEKLFF.

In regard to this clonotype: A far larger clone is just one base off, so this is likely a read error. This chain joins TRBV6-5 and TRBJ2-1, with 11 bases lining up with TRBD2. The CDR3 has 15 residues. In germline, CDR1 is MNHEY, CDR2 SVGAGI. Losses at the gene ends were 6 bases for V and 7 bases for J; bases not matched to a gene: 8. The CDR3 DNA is TGTGCCAGCAGCCTTGCTAGCGGGAGGTCTAATGAGCAGTTCTTC. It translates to CASSLASGRSNEQFF.

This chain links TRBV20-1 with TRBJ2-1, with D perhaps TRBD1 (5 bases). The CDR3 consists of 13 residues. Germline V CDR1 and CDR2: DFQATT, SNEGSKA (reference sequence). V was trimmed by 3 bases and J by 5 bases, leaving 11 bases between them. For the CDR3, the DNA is TGCAGTGCTAGTCTGGGGCCCCACAATGAGCAGTTCTTC. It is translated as CSASLGPHNEQFF.

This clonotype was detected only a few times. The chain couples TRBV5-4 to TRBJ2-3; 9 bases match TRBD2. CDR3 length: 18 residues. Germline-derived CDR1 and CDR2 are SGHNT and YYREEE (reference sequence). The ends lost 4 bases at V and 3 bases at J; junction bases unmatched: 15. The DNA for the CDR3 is TGTGCCAGCAGCCCCCGACTAGCGGTCCCGGGGGAGACAGATACGCAGTATTTT. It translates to CASSPRLAVPGETDTQYF.

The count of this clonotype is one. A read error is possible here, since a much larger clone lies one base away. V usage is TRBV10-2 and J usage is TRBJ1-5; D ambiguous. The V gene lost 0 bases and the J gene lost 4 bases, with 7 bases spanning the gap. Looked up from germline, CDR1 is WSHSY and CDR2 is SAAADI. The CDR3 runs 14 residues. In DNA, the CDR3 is TGCGCCAGCAGTGAGTCGATCCGAAATCAGCCCCAGCATTTT. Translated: CASSESIRNQPQHF.

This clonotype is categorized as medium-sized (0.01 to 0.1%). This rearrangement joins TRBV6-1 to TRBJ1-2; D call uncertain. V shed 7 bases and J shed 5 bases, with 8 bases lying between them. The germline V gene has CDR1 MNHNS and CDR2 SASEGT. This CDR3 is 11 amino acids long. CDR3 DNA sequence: TGTGCCAGCACTTCCCAATATGGCTACACCTTC. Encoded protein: CASTSQYGYTF.

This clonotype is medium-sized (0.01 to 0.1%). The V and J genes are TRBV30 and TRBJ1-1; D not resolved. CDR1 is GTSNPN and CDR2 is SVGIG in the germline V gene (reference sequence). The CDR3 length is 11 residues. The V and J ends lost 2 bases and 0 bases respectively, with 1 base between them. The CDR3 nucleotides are TGTGCCTGGAGTCTGAACACTGAAGCTTTCTTT. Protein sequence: CAWSLNTEAFF.